This TCR beta chain stems from a study of OX40 agonist ivuxolimab in advanced cancers. Study summary: Those enrolled were roughly 85% male, with a mean age of about 66 years and ages from roughly 20 to 85.

No patient had autoimmune disease or received systemic immunosuppression. The CDR3 spans 19 residues. The germline V gene has CDR1 MDHEN and CDR2 SYDVKM. V shed 2 bases and J shed 1 base, with 24 bases lying between them. Data came from immunoSEQ multiplex PCR; TCRdb stores just in-frame clones and leaves some out. Here the sample spans 55,000 to 65,000 clones, just over 90% being singletons. This material consisted of CD4+ or CD8+ T cells sorted from blood, taken in a trial of the OX40 agonist ivuxolimab. V and J are TRBV28 and TRBJ2-7, with D perhaps TRBD2 (7 bases). The clonotype was recovered from an adult with an advanced solid tumor such as melanoma, head and neck, liver or kidney cancer. CDR3 sequence reads: CASSLSLEGGRALSYEQYF. Written as DNA, the CDR3 is TGTGCCAGCAGTTTAAGCCTGGAGGGGGGGAGAGCCCTTTCCTACGAGCAGTACTTC.